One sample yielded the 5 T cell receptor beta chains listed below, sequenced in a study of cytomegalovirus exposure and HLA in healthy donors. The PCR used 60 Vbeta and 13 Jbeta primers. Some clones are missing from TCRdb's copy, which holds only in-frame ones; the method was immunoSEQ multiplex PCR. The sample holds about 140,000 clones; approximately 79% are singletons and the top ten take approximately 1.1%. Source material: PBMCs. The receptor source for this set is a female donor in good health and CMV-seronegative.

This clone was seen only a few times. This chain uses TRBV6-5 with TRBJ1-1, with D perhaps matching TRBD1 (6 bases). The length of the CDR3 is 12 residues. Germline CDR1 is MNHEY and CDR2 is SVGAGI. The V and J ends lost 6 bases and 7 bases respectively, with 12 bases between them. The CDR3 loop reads CASSPQGREAFF. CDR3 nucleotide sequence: TGTGCCAGCAGCCCCCAGGGGCGTGAAGCTTTCTTT.

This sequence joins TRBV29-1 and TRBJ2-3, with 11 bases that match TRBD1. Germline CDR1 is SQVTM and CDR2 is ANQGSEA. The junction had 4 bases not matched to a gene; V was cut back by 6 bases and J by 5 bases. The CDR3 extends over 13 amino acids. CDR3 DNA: TGCAGCGTCCGGGACAGGGGGTTAGATACGCAGTATTTT. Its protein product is CSVRDRGLDTQYF.

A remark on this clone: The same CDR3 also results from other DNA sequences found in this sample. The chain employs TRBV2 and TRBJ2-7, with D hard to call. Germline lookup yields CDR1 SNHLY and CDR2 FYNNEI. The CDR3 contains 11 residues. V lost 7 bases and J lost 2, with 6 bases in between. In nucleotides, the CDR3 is TGTGCCAGCACCCAAACCTACGAGCAGTACTTC. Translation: CASTQTYEQYF.

CDR3 in DNA: TGTGCCAGCAGCTTTTTGGACAGGTCCTACGAGCAGTACTTC. It translates to CASSFLDRSYEQYF. The gene calls are TRBV5-6 and TRBJ2-7; 7 nucleotides line up with TRBD1. The V gene end was trimmed by 2 bases and the J gene end by 1 base; junction bases not matched to a gene: 3. This CDR3 has 14 residues. The germline V gene encodes CDR1 SGHDT and CDR2 YYEEEE.

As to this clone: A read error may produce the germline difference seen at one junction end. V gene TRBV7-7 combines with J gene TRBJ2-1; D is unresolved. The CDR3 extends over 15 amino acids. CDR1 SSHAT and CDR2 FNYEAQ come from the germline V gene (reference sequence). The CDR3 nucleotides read TGTGCTAGCAGCCACAACACGGGTCCCTACAATGAGCAGTTCTTC. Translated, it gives CASSHNTGPYNEQFF.